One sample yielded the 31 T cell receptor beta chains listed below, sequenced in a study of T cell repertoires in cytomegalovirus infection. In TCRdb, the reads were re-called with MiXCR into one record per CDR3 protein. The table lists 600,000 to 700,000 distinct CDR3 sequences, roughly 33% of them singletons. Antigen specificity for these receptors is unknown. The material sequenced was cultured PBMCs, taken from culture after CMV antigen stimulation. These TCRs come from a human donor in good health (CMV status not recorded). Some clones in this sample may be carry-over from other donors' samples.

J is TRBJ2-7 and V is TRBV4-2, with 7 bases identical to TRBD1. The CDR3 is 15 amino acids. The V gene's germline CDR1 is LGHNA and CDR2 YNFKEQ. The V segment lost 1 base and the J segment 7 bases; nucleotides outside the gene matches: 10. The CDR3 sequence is CASSQVLRGYGEQYF. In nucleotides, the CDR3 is TGTGCCAGCAGCCAAGTTCTCAGGGGGTATGGAGAGCAGTACTTC.

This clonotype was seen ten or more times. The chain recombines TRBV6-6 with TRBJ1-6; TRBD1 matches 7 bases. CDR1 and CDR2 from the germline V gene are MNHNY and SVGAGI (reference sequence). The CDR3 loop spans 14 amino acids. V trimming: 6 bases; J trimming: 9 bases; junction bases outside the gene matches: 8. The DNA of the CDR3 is TGTGCCAGCAGACAGGGGATGGGACTTTCACCCCTCCACTTT. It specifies CASRQGMGLSPLHF.

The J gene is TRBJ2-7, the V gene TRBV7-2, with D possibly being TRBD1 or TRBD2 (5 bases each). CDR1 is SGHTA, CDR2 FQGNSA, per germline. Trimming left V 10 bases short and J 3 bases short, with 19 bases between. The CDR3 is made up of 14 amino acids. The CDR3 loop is CATSRGPAVYEQYF. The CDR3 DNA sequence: TGTGCCACCTCGAGGGGCCCGGCGGTCTACGAGCAGTACTTC.

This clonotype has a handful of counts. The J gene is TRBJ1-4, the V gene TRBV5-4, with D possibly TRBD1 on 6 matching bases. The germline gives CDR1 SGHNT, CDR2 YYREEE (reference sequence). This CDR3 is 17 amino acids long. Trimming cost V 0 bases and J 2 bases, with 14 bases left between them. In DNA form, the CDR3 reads TGTGCCAGCAGCTTGGGGATCGCGGGGGGCACTAATGAAAAACTGTTTTTT. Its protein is CASSLGIAGGTNEKLFF.

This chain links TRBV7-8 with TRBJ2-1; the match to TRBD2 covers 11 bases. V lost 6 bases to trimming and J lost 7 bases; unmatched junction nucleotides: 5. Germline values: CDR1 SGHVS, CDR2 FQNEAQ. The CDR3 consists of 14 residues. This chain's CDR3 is CASRLAGALNEQFF. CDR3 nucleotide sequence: TGTGCCAGCAGACTAGCGGGAGCCCTTAATGAGCAGTTCTTC.

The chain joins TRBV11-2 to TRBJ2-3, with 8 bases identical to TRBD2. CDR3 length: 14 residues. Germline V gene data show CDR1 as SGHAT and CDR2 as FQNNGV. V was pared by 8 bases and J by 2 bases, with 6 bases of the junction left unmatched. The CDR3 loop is CASGLAGPTDTQYF. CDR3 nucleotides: TGTGCCAGCGGATTAGCGGGGCCCACAGATACGCAGTATTTT.

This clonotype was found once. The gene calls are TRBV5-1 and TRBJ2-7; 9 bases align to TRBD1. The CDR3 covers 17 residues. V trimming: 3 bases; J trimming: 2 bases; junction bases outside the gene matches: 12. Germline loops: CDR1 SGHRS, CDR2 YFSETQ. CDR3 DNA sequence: TGCGCCAGCAGCTACGTCGGCCCCGGGACAGGGACCTACGAGCAGTACTTC. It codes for CASSYVGPGTGTYEQYF.

DNA of the CDR3: TGCAGTGCTACCAGCTCCTACAATGAGCAGTTCTTC. Its translation: CSATSSYNEQFF. The J gene is TRBJ2-1, the V gene TRBV20-1; D is unclear. The CDR3 consists of 12 residues. From germline, CDR1 is DFQATT and CDR2 SNEGSKA (reference sequence). V was clipped by 4 bases and J by 0 bases, with 4 bases between them.

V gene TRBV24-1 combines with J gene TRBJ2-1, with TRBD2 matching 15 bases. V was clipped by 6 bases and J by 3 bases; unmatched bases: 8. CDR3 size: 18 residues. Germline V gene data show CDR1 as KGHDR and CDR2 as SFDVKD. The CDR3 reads CATSFGGLAGGYYNEQFF. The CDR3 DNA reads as TGTGCCACCAGTTTTGGGGGACTAGCGGGGGGTTACTACAATGAGCAGTTCTTC.

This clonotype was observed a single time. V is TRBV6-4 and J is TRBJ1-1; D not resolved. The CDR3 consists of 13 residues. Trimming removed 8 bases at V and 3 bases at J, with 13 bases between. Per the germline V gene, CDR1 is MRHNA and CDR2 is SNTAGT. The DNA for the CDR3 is TGTGCCAGCCGTCTGACGTCGGACACTGAAGCTTTCTTT. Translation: CASRLTSDTEAFF.

The chain's CDR3 is CATSDPKGDGANVLTF. CDR3 coding DNA: TGTGCCACCAGTGACCCCAAGGGGGATGGGGCCAACGTCCTGACTTTC. This chain links TRBV24-1 with TRBJ2-6; possible D gene TRBD1, 6 bases. Trimming removed 4 bases at V and 3 bases at J, with 12 bases between. Germline lookup yields CDR1 KGHDR and CDR2 SFDVKD. The CDR3 runs to 16 residues.

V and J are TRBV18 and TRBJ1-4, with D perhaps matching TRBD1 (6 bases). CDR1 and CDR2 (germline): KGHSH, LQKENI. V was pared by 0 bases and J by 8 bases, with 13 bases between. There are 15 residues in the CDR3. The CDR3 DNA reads TGTGCCAGCTCACCACCAGGGGGAGAGGAGGAAAAACTGTTTTTT. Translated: CASSPPGGEEEKLFF.

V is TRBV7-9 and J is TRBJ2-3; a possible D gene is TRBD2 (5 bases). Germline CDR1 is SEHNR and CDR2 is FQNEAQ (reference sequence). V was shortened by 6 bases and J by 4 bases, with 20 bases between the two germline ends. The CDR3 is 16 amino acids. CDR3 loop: CASRSRTLRGADTQYF. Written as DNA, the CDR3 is TGTGCCAGCAGATCTCGGACCCTTCGGGGTGCAGATACGCAGTATTTT.

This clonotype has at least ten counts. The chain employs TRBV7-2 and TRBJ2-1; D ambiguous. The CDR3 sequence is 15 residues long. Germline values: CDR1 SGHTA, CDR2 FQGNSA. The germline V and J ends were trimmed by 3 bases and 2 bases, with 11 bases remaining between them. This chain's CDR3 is CASSFGPKPYNEQFF. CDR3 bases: TGTGCCAGCAGCTTTGGACCGAAACCCTACAATGAGCAGTTCTTC.

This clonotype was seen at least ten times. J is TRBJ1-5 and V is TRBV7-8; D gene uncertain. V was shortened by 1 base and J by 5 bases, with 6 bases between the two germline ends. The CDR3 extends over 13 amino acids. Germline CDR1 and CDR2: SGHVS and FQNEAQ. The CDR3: CASSLVDDQPQHF. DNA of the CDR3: TGTGCCAGCAGCTTAGTCGACGATCAGCCCCAGCATTTT.

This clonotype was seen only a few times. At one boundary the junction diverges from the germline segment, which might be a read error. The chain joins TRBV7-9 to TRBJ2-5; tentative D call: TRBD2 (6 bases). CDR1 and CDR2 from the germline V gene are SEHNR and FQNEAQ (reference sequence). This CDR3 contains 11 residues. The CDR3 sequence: CASSVGLDKSF. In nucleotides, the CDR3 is TGTGCCAGCAGCGTGGGACTGGATAAGAGCTTC.

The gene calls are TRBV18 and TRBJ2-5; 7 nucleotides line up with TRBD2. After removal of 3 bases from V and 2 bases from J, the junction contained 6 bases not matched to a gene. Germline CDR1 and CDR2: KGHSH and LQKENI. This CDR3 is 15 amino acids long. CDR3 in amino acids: CASSPGTTEQETQYF. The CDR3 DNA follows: TGTGCCAGCTCACCCGGGACTACCGAACAAGAGACCCAGTACTTC.

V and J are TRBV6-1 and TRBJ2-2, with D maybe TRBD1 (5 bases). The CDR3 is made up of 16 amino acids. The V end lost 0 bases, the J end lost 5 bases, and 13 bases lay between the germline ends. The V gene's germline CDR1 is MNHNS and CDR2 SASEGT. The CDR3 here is CASSEAPRAGTGELFF. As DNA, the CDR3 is TGTGCCAGCAGTGAAGCGCCCAGGGCAGGGACCGGGGAGCTGTTTTTT.

CDR3 amino acids: CASSPRAALGEKLFF. The CDR3 region has the DNA TGTGCCAGCTCACCTCGGGCAGCCCTGGGTGAAAAACTGTTTTTT. The chain combines TRBV18 with TRBJ1-4; D is ambiguous. Germline V CDR1 and CDR2: KGHSH, LQKENI. This CDR3 has 15 amino acids. Trimming removed 3 bases at V and 7 bases at J, with 15 bases between.

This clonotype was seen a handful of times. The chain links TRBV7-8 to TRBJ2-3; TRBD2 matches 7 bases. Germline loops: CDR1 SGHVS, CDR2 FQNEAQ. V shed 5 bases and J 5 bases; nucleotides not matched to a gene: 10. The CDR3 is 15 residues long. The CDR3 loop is CASSPWGGSLDTQYF. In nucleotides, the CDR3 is TGTGCCAGCAGCCCCTGGGGGGGGTCCCTAGATACGCAGTATTTT.

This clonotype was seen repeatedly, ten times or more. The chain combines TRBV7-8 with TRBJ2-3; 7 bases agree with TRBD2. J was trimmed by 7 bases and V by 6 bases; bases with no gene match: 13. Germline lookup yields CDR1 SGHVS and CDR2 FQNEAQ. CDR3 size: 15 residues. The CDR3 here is CASRGGRETGYTQYF. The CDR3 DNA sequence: TGTGCCAGCAGGGGAGGGCGGGAGACGGGGTATACGCAGTATTTT. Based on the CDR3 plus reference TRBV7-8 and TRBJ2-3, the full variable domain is GAGVSQSPRYKVAKRGQDVALRCDPISGHVSLFWYQQALGQGPEFLTYFQNEAQLDKSGLPSDRFFAERPEGSVSTLKIQRTQQEDSAVYLCASRGGRETGYTQYFGPGTRLTVL.

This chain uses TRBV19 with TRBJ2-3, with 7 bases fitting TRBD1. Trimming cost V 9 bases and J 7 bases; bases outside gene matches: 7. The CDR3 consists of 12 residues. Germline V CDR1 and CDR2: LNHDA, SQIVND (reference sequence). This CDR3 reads CASATGLNTQYF. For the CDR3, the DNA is TGTGCCAGCGCGACAGGGTTGAATACGCAGTATTTT. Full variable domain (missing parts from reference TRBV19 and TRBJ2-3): DGGITQSPKYLFRKEGQNVTLSCEQNLNHDAMYWYRQDPGQGLRLIYYSQIVNDFQKGDIAEGYSVSREKKESFPLTVTSAQKNPTAFYLCASATGLNTQYFGPGTRLTVL.

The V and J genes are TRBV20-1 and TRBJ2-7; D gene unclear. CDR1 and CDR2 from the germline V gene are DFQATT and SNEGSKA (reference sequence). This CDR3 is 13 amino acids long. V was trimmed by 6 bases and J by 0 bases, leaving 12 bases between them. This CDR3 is CSAKHRASYEQYF. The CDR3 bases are TGCAGTGCCAAGCACCGGGCCTCCTACGAGCAGTACTTC.

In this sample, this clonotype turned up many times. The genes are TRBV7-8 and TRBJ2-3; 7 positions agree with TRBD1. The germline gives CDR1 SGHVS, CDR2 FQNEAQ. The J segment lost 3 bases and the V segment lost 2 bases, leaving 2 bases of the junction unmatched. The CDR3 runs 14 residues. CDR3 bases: TGTGCCAGCAGCTTACCCAGGGGGACAGATACGCAGTATTTT. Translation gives CASSLPRGTDTQYF.

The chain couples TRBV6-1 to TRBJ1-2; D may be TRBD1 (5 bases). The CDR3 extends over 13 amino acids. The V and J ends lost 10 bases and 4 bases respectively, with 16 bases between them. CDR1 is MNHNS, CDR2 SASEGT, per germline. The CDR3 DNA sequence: TGTGCCACCATTCCGGGACTGGGCTATGGCTACACCTTC. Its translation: CATIPGLGYGYTF.

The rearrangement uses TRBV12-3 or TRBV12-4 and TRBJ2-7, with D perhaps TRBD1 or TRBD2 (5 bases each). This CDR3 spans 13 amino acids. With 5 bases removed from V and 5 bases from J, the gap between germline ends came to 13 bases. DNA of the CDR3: TGTGCCAGCAGTACCGGGACCGCCAACGAGCAGTACTTC. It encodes CASSTGTANEQYF.

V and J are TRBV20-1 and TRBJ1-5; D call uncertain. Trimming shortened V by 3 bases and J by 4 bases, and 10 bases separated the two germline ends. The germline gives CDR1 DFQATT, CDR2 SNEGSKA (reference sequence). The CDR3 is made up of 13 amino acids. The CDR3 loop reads CSARSYQNQPQHF. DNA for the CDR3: TGCAGTGCTAGGAGTTACCAGAATCAGCCCCAGCATTTT.

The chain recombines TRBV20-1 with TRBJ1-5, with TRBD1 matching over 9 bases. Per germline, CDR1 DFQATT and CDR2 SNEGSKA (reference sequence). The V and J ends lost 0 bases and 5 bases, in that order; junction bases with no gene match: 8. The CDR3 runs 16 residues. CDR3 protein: CSARELLGQGYQPQHF. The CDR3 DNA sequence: TGCAGTGCTAGAGAGCTCCTGGGACAGGGCTATCAGCCCCAGCATTTT.

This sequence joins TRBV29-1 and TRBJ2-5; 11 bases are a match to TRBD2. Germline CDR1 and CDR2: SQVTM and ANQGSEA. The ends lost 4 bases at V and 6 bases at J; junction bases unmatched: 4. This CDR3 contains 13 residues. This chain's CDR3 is CSVGLAGGQTQYF. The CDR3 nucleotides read TGCAGCGTTGGGCTAGCGGGAGGACAGACCCAGTACTTC.

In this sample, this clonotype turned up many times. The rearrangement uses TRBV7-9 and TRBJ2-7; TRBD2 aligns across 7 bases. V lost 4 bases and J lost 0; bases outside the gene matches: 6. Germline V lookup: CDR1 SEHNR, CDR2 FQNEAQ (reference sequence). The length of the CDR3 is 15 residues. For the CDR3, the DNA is TGTGCCAGCAGCTCAGCTGCTAGCGGCTCCTACGAGCAGTACTTC. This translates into CASSSAASGSYEQYF.

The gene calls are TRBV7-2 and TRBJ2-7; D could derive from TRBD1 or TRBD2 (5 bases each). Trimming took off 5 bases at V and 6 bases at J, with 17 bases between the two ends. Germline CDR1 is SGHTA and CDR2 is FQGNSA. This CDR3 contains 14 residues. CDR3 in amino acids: CASSPVQWGSEQYF. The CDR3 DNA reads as TGTGCCAGCAGCCCTGTACAATGGGGGAGCGAGCAGTACTTC.